A single sample is the source of the 2 T cell receptor beta chains below, sequenced in a study of shared clonotypes between healthy human individuals. Sequencing used immunoSEQ multiplex PCR; TCRdb keeps in-frame clones, though not all of them. The top ten hold approximately 0.4% of the sample, which has a few million clones, 85% to 95% seen once. The sequencing sample was made of naive CD4+ T cells from PBMCs. As for subset: CD45RA+ positively selected. Receptor source: a man aged 18 to 29 in good health. Some clones in this sample may be carry-over from other donors' samples.

V usage is TRBV27 and J usage is TRBJ2-3; 7 bases fit TRBD2. With V trimmed by 3 bases and J by 3 bases, 3 bases remained unmatched. Per germline, CDR1 MNHEY and CDR2 SMNVEV (reference sequence). The CDR3 sequence is 14 residues long. This chain's CDR3 is CASSFGGGTDTQYF. The CDR3, as DNA: TGTGCCAGCAGTTTCGGGGGAGGGACAGATACGCAGTATTTT.

The chain uses TRBV18 and TRBJ2-5; D remains ambiguous. Trimming took off 3 bases at V and 5 bases at J, with 10 bases between the two ends. Germline V gene lookup returns CDR1 KGHSH and CDR2 LQKENI. This CDR3 is 13 amino acids long. In DNA, the CDR3 is TGTGCCAGCTCACCTTCGGAGCCTGAGACCCAGTACTTC. Translation gives CASSPSEPETQYF.